Shown below are 10 T cell receptor beta chains from a single sample sequenced in a study of CD4+ T cells in melanoma. Sequencing was performed with immunoSEQ multiplex PCR; in TCRdb, only in-frame clones are kept and a portion is missing. The repertoire holds about 110,000 clones, about 90% seen once, with 2.5% to 3.5% in the top ten. The specimen sequenced was peripheral blood. The receptors originated from a human donor with melanoma.

V usage is TRBV12-5 and J usage is TRBJ2-1, with 8 bases matching TRBD2. The CDR3 sequence is 15 residues long. The V segment lost 1 base and the J segment 7 bases; nucleotides outside the gene matches: 6. Germline CDR1 is LGHNT and CDR2 is FRNRAP. CDR3 bases: TGTGCTAGTGGTTTGGGGATAGCGGGGAGGAATGAGCAGTTCTTC. It translates to CASGLGIAGRNEQFF.

V gene TRBV28 combines with J gene TRBJ2-7, with D perhaps TRBD2 (6 bases). This CDR3 is built from 16 residues. The germline V and J ends were trimmed by 1 base and 4 bases, with 17 bases remaining between them. The germline V gene encodes CDR1 MDHEN and CDR2 SYDVKM. The CDR3 nucleotides are TGTGCCAGCAGTTTATTTTCGGGAGCAATCAAATACGAGCAGTACTTC. It yields the protein CASSLFSGAIKYEQYF.

The chain has TRBV6-1 and TRBJ2-7; D not certain. V lost 3 bases, J lost 3 bases, and 12 bases lay in between. This CDR3 is built from 14 residues. CDR1 and CDR2 from the germline V gene are MNHNS and SASEGT. The CDR3, as DNA: TGTGCCAGCAGTGAGGGTGGTATGGTCTACGAGCAGTACTTC. Residues: CASSEGGMVYEQYF.

The chain couples TRBV7-2 to TRBJ2-1; perhaps TRBD1 as D (6 bases). From germline, CDR1 is SGHTA and CDR2 FQGNSA. V lost 6 bases, J lost 6 bases, and 12 bases lay in between. The CDR3 loop spans 13 amino acids. For the CDR3, the DNA is TGTGCCAGCAGAATCACAGGGAGCAATGAGCAGTTCTTC. Protein sequence: CASRITGSNEQFF.

V is TRBV7-2 and J is TRBJ2-5; no clear D. The CDR3 extends over 15 amino acids. Germline V gene lookup returns CDR1 SGHTA and CDR2 FQGNSA. V lost 1 base to trimming and J lost 0 bases, with 9 bases between them. This CDR3 is CASSLDGIHQETQYF. In DNA, the CDR3 is TGTGCCAGCAGCTTAGATGGCATTCACCAAGAGACCCAGTACTTC.

The J gene is TRBJ1-1, the V gene TRBV30; weak D call: TRBD1 (5 bases). V lost 2 bases to trimming and J lost 0 bases, with 10 bases between them. Germline CDR1 is GTSNPN and CDR2 is SVGIG (reference sequence). The CDR3 length is 14 residues. CDR3 sequence: CAWSKDMVNTEAFF. In DNA form, the CDR3 reads TGTGCCTGGAGTAAGGACATGGTGAACACTGAAGCTTTCTTT.

V is TRBV28 and J is TRBJ1-1; 9 positions agree with TRBD1. V shed 3 bases and J 0 bases; nucleotides not matched to a gene: 8. The CDR3 spans 17 residues. CDR1 and CDR2 from the germline V gene are MDHEN and SYDVKM. CDR3 sequence reads: CASSFTGTGTMNTEAFF. Here the CDR3 DNA reads TGTGCCAGCAGTTTCACTGGGACAGGGACCATGAACACTGAAGCTTTCTTT. The full variable domain, with the rest looked up from reference TRBV28 and TRBJ1-1, is DVKVTQSSRYLVKRTGEKVFLECVQDMDHENMFWYRQDPGLGLRLIYFSYDVKMKEKGDIPEGYSVSREKKERFSLILESASTNQTSMYLCASSFTGTGTMNTEAFFGQGTRLTVV.

The chain couples TRBV11-2 to TRBJ1-2, with no clear D. With 5 bases removed from V and 3 bases from J, the gap between germline ends came to 10 bases. The CDR3 is made up of 13 amino acids. Germline values: CDR1 SGHAT, CDR2 FQNNGV. The CDR3 DNA sequence: TGTGCCAGCAGCCCGGACTCGGACTATGGCTACACCTTC. Its protein product is CASSPDSDYGYTF.

The chain is built from TRBV6-5 and TRBJ1-5; D is unclear. V lost 2 bases and J lost 0, with 5 bases in between. The CDR3 is 14 residues long. Germline V gives CDR1 MNHEY, CDR2 SVGAGI. CDR3 region: CASSYDNSNQPQHF. As DNA, the CDR3 is TGTGCCAGCAGTTACGATAATAGCAATCAGCCCCAGCATTTT.

The V call is TRBV7-2, the J call TRBJ2-1; D unresolved. V was shortened by 5 bases and J by 5 bases, with 7 bases between the two germline ends. The CDR3 runs to 12 residues. Germline assignment: CDR1 SGHTA and CDR2 FQGNSA. The CDR3 reads CASSRMHNEQFF. The CDR3 DNA follows: TGTGCCAGCAGCCGCATGCACAATGAGCAGTTCTTC.